This T cell receptor beta chain was profiled in a study of T cell responses to AZD1222 COVID-19 vaccine. The germline V gene has CDR1 SEHNR and CDR2 FQNEAQ (reference sequence). Trimming removed 1 base from V and 5 bases from J; junction bases left unmatched: 4. This CDR3 has 15 amino acids. TCRdb keeps only in-frame clones here, not all; method: immunoSEQ multiplex PCR. This sample yields 95,000 to 110,000 clones, of which 80% to 90% are seen a single time; roughly 20% belongs to the top ten. Study-wide findings and caveats: Seropositivity was recorded at baseline in only six AZD1222 recipients.

This clone was seen only once. The antigen remains unidentified. Specimen: peripheral blood, collected on day 0 of AZD1222 vaccination. This receptor was obtained from an adult in good health. The chain joins TRBV7-9 to TRBJ2-3; 9 positions agree with TRBD2. Here the CDR3 DNA reads TGTGCCAGCAGCTTAGGCGGGAGGGCGGTAGATACGCAGTATTTT. This encodes CASSLGGRAVDTQYF.